The 12 T cell receptor beta chains in this list originate from one sample, sequenced in a study of blood T cell repertoires in COVID-19 (dated by TCRdb to the early 2020s). Libraries came from the immunoSEQ multiplex PCR assay. The table comes from immuneACCESS by way of TCRdb, which keeps in-frame sequences with V and J called. Part of the clones is missing from these tables; in studies checked, under half for an unresolved V gene and the rest for unknown reasons. This sample holds some 180,000 clones; 88% were observed only once. The ten most abundant clones make up approximately 5.5% of the sample. Material for sequencing was peripheral blood. The receptors were sampled from a man aged 35-49 years with active or convalescent COVID-19.

The J gene is TRBJ1-4, the V gene TRBV2, with unresolved D. V dropped 1 base and J dropped 4 bases, with 7 bases sitting between them. The CDR3 length is 14 residues. Germline V gives CDR1 SNHLY, CDR2 FYNNEI. In DNA form, the CDR3 reads TGTGCCAGCAGTGAAGGCCCCTATAATGAAAAACTGTTTTTT. Encoded protein: CASSEGPYNEKLFF.

This chain's CDR3 is CASVKELQLGGTEAFF. The DNA of the CDR3 is TGTGCCAGCGTTAAGGAGCTACAGCTAGGGGGTACTGAAGCTTTCTTT. The V gene is TRBV2, the J gene TRBJ1-1; D may be TRBD1 (6 bases). The CDR3 spans 16 residues. The V end lost 8 bases, the J end lost 5 bases, and 24 bases lay between the germline ends. CDR1 and CDR2 from the germline V gene are SNHLY and FYNNEI.

The rearrangement joins TRBV11-2 to TRBJ2-1; D is perhaps TRBD1 (6 bases). The germline V and J ends were trimmed by 1 base and 0 bases, with 7 bases remaining between them. CDR3 length: 15 amino acids. In germline, CDR1 is SGHAT, CDR2 FQNNGV. The CDR3 loop is CASSLGGLSYNEQFF. For the CDR3, the DNA is TGTGCCAGCAGCTTAGGGGGGCTCTCCTACAATGAGCAGTTCTTC. Looking up the rest from reference TRBV11-2 and TRBJ2-1 gives the full variable domain: EAGVAQSPRYKIIEKRQSVAFWCNPISGHATLYWYQQILGQGPKLLIQFQNNGVVDDSQLPKDRFSAERLKGVDSTLKIQPAKLEDSAVYLCASSLGGLSYNEQFFGPGTRLTVL.

The rearrangement joins TRBV7-3 to TRBJ2-3; 9 bases are shared with TRBD2. After removal of 5 bases from V and 2 bases from J, the junction contained 8 bases not matched to a gene. Germline V gives CDR1 SGHTA, CDR2 FQGTGA. CDR3 length equals 16 residues. The CDR3 nucleotides are TGTGCCAGCAGCCAAATAGCGGGGGCCCCCACAGATACGCAGTATTTT. This encodes CASSQIAGAPTDTQYF.

The rearrangement links TRBV28 to TRBJ1-2; 11 bases line up with TRBD1. This CDR3 spans 15 amino acids. Trimming at V came to 5 bases and at J to 8 bases, leaving 10 bases not matched to a gene. Germline V gene data show CDR1 as MDHEN and CDR2 as SYDVKM. CDR3: CASSTWDRGSRGYTF. CDR3 in DNA: TGTGCCAGCAGTACCTGGGACAGGGGGTCACGGGGCTACACCTTC.

This sequence joins TRBV5-4 and TRBJ2-5; perhaps TRBD1 as D (6 bases). The CDR3 runs 16 residues. From germline, CDR1 is SGHNT and CDR2 YYREEE (reference sequence). Between the trimmed V and J ends, which lost 1 base and 5 bases, there was a span of 18 bases. CDR3 sequence reads: CASSLRLGGEGETQYF. The CDR3 bases are TGTGCCAGCAGCTTGAGGCTAGGGGGTGAAGGTGAGACCCAGTACTTC.

The gene calls are TRBV7-9 and TRBJ2-4; tentative D call: TRBD1 (7 bases). CDR3 length: 14 amino acids. Germline CDR1 and CDR2: SEHNR and FQNEAQ (reference sequence). V gave up 2 bases and J gave up 8 bases, with 13 bases separating them. For the CDR3, the DNA is TGTGCCAGCAGCTTAATCAGCAGGGGGGACATTCAGTACTTC. Protein product: CASSLISRGDIQYF.

The DNA of the CDR3 is TGCGCCAGCAGCCTGATGGGACTAGCGGGAGGGGCTTTCACAGATACGCAGTATTTT. Translating gives CASSLMGLAGGAFTDTQYF. The V and J genes are TRBV5-1 and TRBJ2-3; 16 nucleotides line up with TRBD2. The CDR3 runs to 19 residues. Germline CDR1 reads SGHRS; CDR2 reads YFSETQ. V lost 4 bases and J lost 2; bases outside the gene matches: 10. Full variable domain (rest looked up from reference TRBV5-1 and TRBJ2-3): KAGVTQTPRYLIKTRGQQVTLSCSPISGHRSVSWYQQTPGQGLQFLFEYFSETQRNKGNFPGRFSGRQFSNSRSEMNVSTLELGDSALYLCASSLMGLAGGAFTDTQYFGPGTRLTVL.

This clone was counted only a few times. The rearrangement links TRBV12-3 or TRBV12-4 to TRBJ1-3; D gene ambiguous. The CDR3 totals 12 residues. With 6 bases removed from V and 3 bases from J, the gap between germline ends came to 6 bases. The CDR3 here is CASSLGGNTIYF. The CDR3 DNA follows: TGTGCCAGCAGCCTAGGTGGAAACACCATATATTTT.

This chain uses TRBV10-1 with TRBJ1-1; no reliable D call. V was cut by 3 bases and J by 3 bases, with 8 bases left in between. Germline CDR1 WNHNN, CDR2 SYGVQD (reference sequence). This CDR3 comprises 13 residues. DNA of the CDR3: TGCGCCAGCAGTGATGAGTCGGACACTGAAGCTTTCTTT. Translating gives CASSDESDTEAFF.

J is TRBJ1-2 and V is TRBV13; TRBD1 aligns across 8 bases. Germline V gene data show CDR1 as PRHDT and CDR2 as FYEKMQ (reference sequence). The CDR3 has 17 residues. V trimming: 2 bases; J trimming: 4 bases; junction bases outside the gene matches: 12. This CDR3 reads CASSLNGGSGGGYGYTF. Here the CDR3 DNA reads TGTGCCAGCAGCTTAAATGGAGGATCAGGGGGCGGCTATGGCTACACCTTC. The complete variable domain, with remaining parts taken from reference TRBV13 and TRBJ1-2, reads AAGVIQSPRHLIKEKRETATLKCYPIPRHDTVYWYQQGPGQDPQFLISFYEKMQSDKGSIPDRFSAQQFSDYHSELNMSSLELGDSALYFCASSLNGGSGGGYGYTFGSGTRLTVV.

The chain employs TRBV7-2 and TRBJ2-6; 7 nucleotides agree with TRBD2. The CDR3 totals 16 residues. After removal of 4 bases from V and 4 bases from J, the junction contained 7 bases not matched to a gene. Germline V gene data show CDR1 as SGHTA and CDR2 as FQGNSA. The CDR3 loop is CASSSPAGVGANVLTF. The CDR3 coding sequence is TGTGCCAGCAGCTCCCCGGCGGGGGTGGGGGCCAACGTCCTGACTTTC.